These T cell receptor beta chains were read from a single sample in a study of cytomegalovirus exposure and HLA in healthy donors. Libraries were prepared by immunoSEQ multiplex PCR; TCRdb keeps only in-frame clonotypes and omits some of them. The sample consists of 100,000 or so clones, about four fifths of them appearing once. Sequenced: PBMCs. The receptors come from a man in his late teens or twenties in good health and CMV-seronegative. CDR3s include the opening cysteine and the closing phenylalanine or tryptophan. The D gene is left open where the match is weak. The size of a clone is reported for some rows only, either as once, few or many, or as a class for expanded clones.

TRBV9	TRBJ1-2	few	TRBD1	CASSYTTGRYGYTF	TGTGCCAGCAGTTACACGACAGGGCGCTATGGCTACACCTTC
TRBV7-9	TRBJ2-3	NA	TRBD2	CASSWGGAQYF	TGTGCCAGCAGCTGGGGGGGTGCGCAGTATTTT
TRBV5-1	TRBJ1-1	once	TRBD1	CASSFHRGYEATEAFF	TGCGCCAGCAGCTTCCACAGGGGGTATGAAGCCACTGAAGCTTTCTTT
TRBV7-9	TRBJ2-7	NA	NA	CASSDLVGQHYEQYF	TGTGCCAGCAGCGACCTCGTCGGACAGCACTACGAGCAGTACTTC
TRBV5-1	TRBJ1-1	NA	NA	CASSFQGSVGNTEAFF	TGCGCCAGCAGCTTTCAGGGATCGGTGGGGAACACTGAAGCTTTCTTT
TRBV18	TRBJ2-5	NA	TRBD2	CASSPLPSLAEETQYF	TGTGCCAGCTCACCGCTTCCCTCACTAGCGGAAGAGACCCAGTACTTC
TRBV18	TRBJ2-5	NA	NA	CASSPPPGKQETQYF	TGTGCCAGCTCACCACCCCCGGGAAAACAAGAGACCCAGTACTTC
TRBV11-2	TRBJ2-2	NA	TRBD2	CASSLAGGRTGELFF	TGTGCCAGCAGCTTGGCCGGGGGGAGGACCGGGGAGCTGTTTTTT
TRBV5-8	TRBJ1-3	NA	TRBD1	CASSLEGTGLRSGNTIYF	TGTGCCAGCAGCTTGGAGGGGACAGGGTTACGGTCTGGAAACACCATATATTTT
TRBV30	TRBJ1-1	NA	NA	CAWRNRYLNTEAFF	TGTGCCTGGAGAAACAGGTACCTCAACACTGAAGCTTTCTTT
TRBV29-1	TRBJ1-2	NA	TRBD1	CSSTGANYGYTF	TGCAGCTCCACAGGGGCTAACTATGGCTACACCTTC
TRBV19	TRBJ2-7	NA	NA	CASSLTGTLSSYEQYF	TGTGCCAGTAGTCTGACCGGGACACTCAGCTCCTACGAGCAGTACTTC
TRBV6-5	TRBJ1-2	NA	NA	CASSYPGEERGYTF	TGTGCCAGCAGTTACCCAGGGGAAGAGCGCGGCTACACCTTC
TRBV30	TRBJ2-3	NA	NA	CAWSNSRFMRYF	TGTGCCTGGAGTAACAGCCGGTTCATGCGGTATTTT
TRBV5-1	TRBJ2-1	NA	TRBD2	CASSLALAGPNEQFF	TGCGCCAGCAGCTTGGCCCTAGCGGGACCTAATGAGCAGTTCTTC
TRBV25-1	TRBJ1-1	NA	NA	CASGGTPNAEAFF	TGTGCCTCTGGAGGGACCCCGAACGCTGAAGCTTTCTTT
TRBV6-1	TRBJ2-7	NA	TRBD1	CASSEAWTGGREQYF	TGTGCCAGCAGTGAAGCGTGGACAGGGGGCCGCGAGCAGTACTTC
TRBV10-1	TRBJ2-1	NA	NA	CASSNPSGSYNEQFF	TGCGCCAGCAGCAACCCGTCCGGGAGTTACAATGAGCAGTTCTTC
TRBV10-1	TRBJ2-1	NA	NA	CASSELRHYNEQFF	TGCGCCAGCAGTGAGTTAAGACACTACAATGAGCAGTTCTTC